What follows is one T cell receptor (beta chain) and its context. This CDR3 region has 16 residues. CDR1 and CDR2 (germline): SGHTS, YDEGEE. With V trimmed by 2 bases and J by 5 bases, 10 bases remained unmatched. Participant ages covered about 18 to 89 years across 24 US areas. Clinical history reported by participants formed the basis on which cohorts were assigned. Two negative PCRs, clearance, or symptom resolution had been documented for recovered Cohort 3 donors. This record belongs to a study of blood T cell repertoires in COVID-19. Study-wide context: Spain, Italy and the United States supplied samples that represented acute and convalescent COVID-19.

Repertoires were generated with immunoSEQ multiplex PCR, while TCRdb's copy carries only in-frame clones and drops some. The sample lists roughly 240,000 clones; roughly 88% were seen once. The receptor's source is a woman aged 45-60 years who had recovered from COVID-19. Sequencing was carried out using PBMCs or T cells enriched from blood (not recorded which). J is TRBJ1-2 and V is TRBV5-8, with 9 bases aligning to TRBD1. The CDR3 region is CASSFGGGQGGYGYTF. The CDR3 DNA follows: TGTGCCAGCAGCTTTGGCGGGGGACAGGGAGGGTATGGCTACACCTTC.